This note documents a single T cell receptor beta chain sequence. Antigen unknown. The data are from a study of T-cell reconstitution after alpha-beta-depleted transplantation in children. Study results and caveats: Approximately two months post-transplant, alpha-beta T cells reportedly originated from several hundred expanded graft clones. Among T cells one year after transplant, newly produced cells accounted for most counts and diversity. Certain patients had high TCRbeta diversity at day 60, and it came from recipient T cells and thymic progenitors that survived.

Unique molecular identifiers were built into the TCRbeta library. Using its own MiXCR run on the PCR reads, TCRdb lists one record per CDR3 protein. This sample yields approximately 630,000 distinct CDR3 sequences, of which about an eighth are seen a single time; around 0.79% belongs to the top ten. Looked up from germline, CDR1 is SGHVS and CDR2 is FQNEAQ. V gave up 1 base and J gave up 2 bases, with 15 bases separating them. There are 17 residues in the CDR3. The genes are TRBV7-8 and TRBJ2-1; unclear D gene. The sequencing here drew on PBMCs, taken before TCRalphabeta/CD19-depleted stem cell transplant. This receptor was identified in a girl aged 2 to 9 with congenital amegakaryocytic thrombocytopenia, due to receive a stem cell transplant. This CDR3 is CASSLGSYRFPYNEQFF. The DNA for the CDR3 is TGTGCCAGCAGCTTAGGGTCATACCGGTTCCCCTACAATGAGCAGTTCTTC.